The next 32 T cell receptor beta chains were all read from a single sample in a study of neurological immune-mediated disorders. One entry per CDR3 protein results from TCRdb running MiXCR on the 5' RACE reads. The repertoire holds about 22,000 distinct CDR3 sequences, with about 10% as singletons. The sample was PBMCs. The receptors come from a woman in her sixties with HTLV-1-associated myelopathy (HAM/TSP).

This clonotype showed up many times. V is TRBV12-3 or TRBV12-4 and J is TRBJ1-2; D ambiguous. The CDR3 spans 13 residues. V lost 6 bases and J 8 bases, leaving 16 bases between the germline ends. The CDR3 loop reads CASSTTGVGGYTF. CDR3 DNA: TGTGCCAGCAGCACTACCGGGGTAGGGGGCTACACCTTC.

This clonotype was seen more than once but under ten times. The chain links TRBV27 to TRBJ2-7; TRBD2 matches at 9 bases. CDR3 size: 15 residues. J lost 7 bases, V lost 5 bases, and 12 bases had no gene match. CDR1 and CDR2 from the germline V gene are MNHEY and SMNVEV (reference sequence). The CDR3 bases are TGTGCCAGCAGTGCAGCGGCGGGGGGGCCGGGTGAGCAGTACTTC. Translated, it gives CASSAAAGGPGEQYF.

This clonotype was recorded many times. The gene calls are TRBV20-1 and TRBJ2-7; TRBD2 is a possible D gene (5 bases). Per germline, CDR1 DFQATT and CDR2 SNEGSKA (reference sequence). CDR3 length: 14 amino acids. Trimming stripped 5 bases from V and 4 bases from J, with 18 bases between. CDR3 DNA: TGCAGTGCTGGGCAAGGAGCCCCGGGGTACGAGCAGTACTTC. Translated: CSAGQGAPGYEQYF.

This clonotype was counted at least ten times. The chain is built from TRBV20-1 and TRBJ2-5, with 7 bases that match TRBD1. The CDR3 sequence is 13 residues long. V trimming: 6 bases; J trimming: 1 base; junction bases outside the gene matches: 5. Germline CDR1 reads DFQATT; CDR2 reads SNEGSKA (reference sequence). CDR3 sequence reads: CSATGQTQETQYF. DNA for the CDR3: TGCAGTGCCACGGGACAGACCCAAGAGACCCAGTACTTC.

There are many counts of this clonotype. V usage is TRBV10-1 and J usage is TRBJ2-7; 8 bases fit TRBD1. The CDR3 has 16 residues. The J segment lost 3 bases and the V segment lost 0 bases, leaving 7 bases of the junction unmatched. Germline V gene data show CDR1 as WNHNN and CDR2 as SYGVQD (reference sequence). The CDR3 sequence is CASSESTPTGVYEQYF. For the CDR3, the DNA is TGCGCCAGCAGTGAGTCGACCCCGACAGGGGTCTACGAGCAGTACTTC.

This clonotype occurred many times. This rearrangement joins TRBV4-1 to TRBJ1-1; D might be TRBD1 (6 bases). This CDR3 is built from 12 residues. V lost 10 bases, J lost 2 bases, and 11 bases lay in between. In germline, CDR1 is MGHRA, CDR2 YSYEKL. CDR3 bases: TGCGCCATCAGGGGACGTAACACTGAAGCTTTCTTT. This encodes CAIRGRNTEAFF.

This clonotype was detected many times. The chain is built from TRBV5-1 and TRBJ1-1; TRBD1 matches 7 bases. V was pared by 0 bases and J by 1 base, with 6 bases of the junction left unmatched. This CDR3 is 16 amino acids long. CDR1 and CDR2 (germline): SGHRS, YFSETQ. The CDR3 sequence: CASSLDSGQTNTEAFF. In DNA, the CDR3 is TGCGCCAGCAGCTTGGATTCGGGACAGACGAACACTGAAGCTTTCTTT.

This clonotype was recorded once. The V gene is TRBV20-1, the J gene TRBJ2-3; 8 nucleotides align to TRBD1. V was clipped by 3 bases and J by 0 bases; unmatched bases: 8. Germline lookup yields CDR1 DFQATT and CDR2 SNEGSKA (reference sequence). This CDR3 is built from 16 residues. The CDR3 region has the DNA TGCAGTGCTAGTAAGGCGGGACAGGCTAGCACAGATACGCAGTATTTT. It encodes CSASKAGQASTDTQYF.

This clonotype came up many times. V usage is TRBV29-1 and J usage is TRBJ1-2, with D uncertain. CDR3 length equals 11 residues. CDR1 SQVTM and CDR2 ANQGSEA come from the germline V gene. Trimming removed 6 bases from V and 5 bases from J, with 10 bases in between. CDR3 DNA sequence: TGCAGCGTCAGACGAGGGTATGGCTACACCTTC. As protein: CSVRRGYGYTF.

This clonotype was counted many times. This sequence joins TRBV7-2 and TRBJ2-7; D call uncertain. Trimming shortened V by 2 bases and J by 3 bases, and 8 bases separated the two germline ends. The CDR3 contains 13 residues. The germline V gene has CDR1 SGHTA and CDR2 FQGNSA. In DNA form, the CDR3 reads TGTGCCAGCAGCTTATCGGGCGGCTACGAGCAGTACTTC. Its protein product is CASSLSGGYEQYF.

This clonotype was detected once. CDR3 sequence (DNA): TGCGCCAGCAGTGAGGGGTCGAGTTACTATGGCTACACCTTC. Translated, it gives CASSEGSSYYGYTF. V and J are TRBV10-2 and TRBJ1-2; no reliable D call. The CDR3 spans 14 residues. V lost 2 bases to trimming and J lost 3 bases, with 10 bases between them. CDR1 and CDR2 (germline): WSHSY, SAAADI.

This clonotype was counted many times. CDR3 DNA: TGTGCCAGCAGTGAACAGGGGGCGGGGTCCTACAATGAGCAGTTCTTC. Translation gives CASSEQGAGSYNEQFF. The chain recombines TRBV12-3 or TRBV12-4 with TRBJ2-1; 9 bases align to TRBD1. The CDR3 length is 16 residues. V gave up 5 bases and J gave up 1 base; unmatched junction bases: 6.

This clonotype was recorded at least ten times. The V and J genes are TRBV5-1 and TRBJ2-7; TRBD2 matches at 8 bases. Germline trimming cut 2 bases from V and 6 bases from J; bases unmatched to any gene: 7. Germline V gene sequence: CDR1 SGHRS, CDR2 YFSETQ. This CDR3 is built from 14 residues. CDR3 in DNA: TGCGCCAGCAGCTTCGACGGGGGGGCAAGCGAGCAGTACTTC. Amino acids: CASSFDGGASEQYF.

This clonotype was observed many times. This chain connects TRBV5-1 to TRBJ1-2; 8 bases are shared with TRBD1. Germline V lookup: CDR1 SGHRS, CDR2 YFSETQ. V lost 4 bases, J lost 8 bases, and 7 bases stayed unmatched. The CDR3 is made up of 13 amino acids. In nucleotides, the CDR3 is TGCGCCAGCAGCCTCGGACAGGGTCGCGGCTACACCTTC. It translates to CASSLGQGRGYTF. Variable domain in full (rest from reference TRBV5-1 and TRBJ1-2): KAGVTQTPRYLIKTRGQQVTLSCSPISGHRSVSWYQQTPGQGLQFLFEYFSETQRNKGNFPGRFSGRQFSNSRSEMNVSTLELGDSALYLCASSLGQGRGYTFGSGTRLTVV.

This clonotype was observed at least ten times. The chain has TRBV20-1 and TRBJ2-1; 8 bases agree with TRBD2. This CDR3 contains 13 residues. The germline CDR1 and CDR2 sequences are DFQATT and SNEGSKA (reference sequence). V trimming: 7 bases; J trimming: 7 bases; junction bases outside the gene matches: 9. In DNA form, the CDR3 reads TGCAGTGTTGGGTCGGGGGGGAAGAATGAGCAGTTCTTC. Its translation is CSVGSGGKNEQFF.

This clonotype was seen repeatedly, ten times or more. J is TRBJ1-4 and V is TRBV12-3 or TRBV12-4; 7 bases map to TRBD1. With V trimmed by 5 bases and J by 8 bases, 8 bases remained unmatched. CDR3 length: 14 amino acids. This CDR3 reads CASSDTRGEEKLFF. The CDR3 coding sequence is TGTGCCAGCAGTGACACCAGGGGGGAGGAAAAACTGTTTTTT.

This clonotype showed up many times. The J gene is TRBJ1-1, the V gene TRBV20-1, with 9 bases matching TRBD1. Looked up from germline, CDR1 is DFQATT and CDR2 is SNEGSKA (reference sequence). CDR3 length: 14 amino acids. Losses at the gene ends were 6 bases for V and 2 bases for J; bases not matched to a gene: 7. This chain's CDR3 is CSAKHRGPNTEAFF. The CDR3 DNA is TGCAGTGCCAAACACAGGGGGCCCAACACTGAAGCTTTCTTT.

There are many counts of this clonotype. The J gene is TRBJ1-1, the V gene TRBV20-1; weak D call: TRBD1 (6 bases). This CDR3 contains 15 residues. Germline V gives CDR1 DFQATT, CDR2 SNEGSKA (reference sequence). V shed 0 bases and J shed 4 bases, with 15 bases lying between them. CDR3 sequence reads: CSARDFVGRGTEAFF. CDR3 DNA sequence: TGCAGTGCTAGAGATTTCGTCGGCAGGGGCACTGAAGCTTTCTTT.

By frequency in the sample, this clonotype is medium-sized (0.01 to 0.1%). The chain carries TRBV29-1 and TRBJ2-5; D gene uncertain. Looked up from germline, CDR1 is SQVTM and CDR2 is ANQGSEA. The CDR3 length is 15 residues. V gave up 3 bases and J gave up 5 bases, with 19 bases separating them. CDR3 DNA sequence: TGCAGCGTTGAGTTCGCCCTTAGAACCCAGGAGACCCAGTACTTC. Residues: CSVEFALRTQETQYF.

This clonotype was counted many times. The V gene is TRBV12-3 or TRBV12-4, the J gene TRBJ2-1, with D hard to call. The CDR3 is 18 residues long. The V gene lost 4 bases and the J gene lost 0 bases, with 19 bases spanning the gap. CDR3 region: CASSSPATAPSSYNEQFF. In DNA, the CDR3 is TGTGCCAGCAGTTCCCCTGCGACCGCCCCGAGCTCCTACAATGAGCAGTTCTTC.

This clonotype was picked up many times. V usage is TRBV14 and J usage is TRBJ1-2; D may be TRBD1 (6 bases). This CDR3 contains 15 residues. Trimming took off 0 bases at V and 6 bases at J, with 14 bases between the two ends. Per germline, CDR1 SGHDN and CDR2 FVKESK. The CDR3 bases are TGTGCCAGCAGCCAAGAGGGGGGCAGGAATAATGGCTACACCTTC. Translating gives CASSQEGGRNNGYTF.

In the case of this clonotype: The DNA is left out, because the CDR3 cannot be placed on it with certainty; the CDR3 is given as TCRdb lists it. The J gene is TRBJ2-1, the V gene TRBV5-1; TRBD2 was called by the table and not checked on the DNA. The germline CDR1 and CDR2 sequences are SGHRS and YFSETQ. The CDR3 numbers 23 amino acids, ends counted. Here the CDR3 reads CASSFYICSARDAGLAAYNEQFF.

This clonotype was recorded at least ten times. The chain is built from TRBV30 and TRBJ2-3; TRBD2 might be the D (6 bases). In germline, CDR1 is GTSNPN, CDR2 SVGIG (reference sequence). The CDR3 sequence is 15 residues long. Trimming cost V 2 bases and J 1 base, with 13 bases left between them. CDR3 region: CAWSLPVAGTDTQYF. CDR3 coding DNA: TGTGCCTGGAGTCTGCCGGTAGCGGGCACAGATACGCAGTATTTT.

This clonotype was picked up many times. The CDR3: CSATEPTRSGTDTQYF. The CDR3 DNA sequence: TGCAGTGCTACCGAACCGACACGGTCGGGCACAGATACGCAGTATTTT. The chain couples TRBV20-1 to TRBJ2-3; no firm D call. The CDR3 is 16 residues long. Trimming took 4 bases from V and 1 from J, leaving 18 bases between them. Per germline, CDR1 DFQATT and CDR2 SNEGSKA (reference sequence).

This clonotype was counted at least ten times. The rearrangement uses TRBV29-1 and TRBJ1-1; 7 bases are a match to TRBD1. This CDR3 region has 13 residues. The trim removed 7 bases at V and 3 bases at J, leaving 8 bases unmatched. Germline-derived CDR1 and CDR2 are SQVTM and ANQGSEA. The DNA for the CDR3 is TGCAGCGCTTACGGGACAGCCTACACTGAAGCTTTCTTT. Encoded protein: CSAYGTAYTEAFF. Supplemented by reference TRBV29-1 and TRBJ1-1, the full variable domain reads SAVISQKPSRDICQRGTSLTIQCQVDSQVTMMFWYRQQPGQSLTLIATANQGSEATYESGFVIDKFPISRPNLTFSTLTVSNMSPEDSSIYLCSAYGTAYTEAFFGQGTRLTVV.

This clonotype occurred many times. The chain employs TRBV15 and TRBJ2-6; D is perhaps TRBD1 (6 bases). The CDR3 extends over 16 amino acids. Germline assignment: CDR1 LNHNV and CDR2 YYDKDF (reference sequence). Between the trimmed V and J ends, which lost 3 bases and 0 bases, there was a span of 9 bases. The chain's CDR3 is CATSRSRGSGANVLTF. As DNA, the CDR3 is TGTGCCACCAGCAGGAGCAGGGGCTCTGGGGCCAACGTCCTGACTTTC.

V is TRBV5-1 and J is TRBJ1-1; no clear D gene. The CDR3 totals 13 residues. The V gene's germline CDR1 is SGHRS and CDR2 YFSETQ. V was pared by 7 bases and J by 2 bases, with 12 bases between. The CDR3 DNA reads TGCGCCAGCTTGGGGATTACAAACACTGAAGCTTTCTTT. Protein product: CASLGITNTEAFF.

The sample holds many counts of this clonotype. The chain employs TRBV25-1 and TRBJ2-1; D is perhaps TRBD1 (6 bases). Trimming left V 6 bases short and J 6 bases short, with 12 bases between. Germline-derived CDR1 and CDR2 are MGHDK and SYGVNS. The CDR3 consists of 13 residues. For the CDR3, the DNA is TGTGCCAGCAGGAAGACAGGCGTCAATGAGCAGTTCTTC. Residues: CASRKTGVNEQFF.

This clonotype has a count of ten or more. The junction differs from germline at one of its ends, possibly a read error. The chain recombines TRBV11-2 with TRBJ2-4; TRBD1 matches at 10 bases. CDR3 length: 12 residues. Germline CDR1 is SGHAT and CDR2 is FQNNGV. The CDR3 DNA reads as TGTGCCAGCAGCCCAGGGGACAGGGGTCAGAACTTC. Translating gives CASSPGDRGQNF.

This clonotype appeared many times. This chain connects TRBV20-1 to TRBJ2-7; no clear D. The CDR3 has 15 amino acids. Germline CDR1 DFQATT, CDR2 SNEGSKA (reference sequence). Trimming took off 0 bases at V and 0 bases at J, with 12 bases between the two ends. The CDR3 region has the DNA TGCAGTGCTAGAGATAGCTCACAGAGCTCCTACGAGCAGTACTTC. It yields the protein CSARDSSQSSYEQYF.

This clonotype has a single count. A much more abundant neighbour one base away suggests this may be a read error. The chain combines TRBV12-3 or TRBV12-4 with TRBJ2-7, with a possible D match to TRBD1 (6 bases). The CDR3 spans 13 residues. Here the CDR3 DNA reads TGTGTCAGCAGTTTGTGGACAGAGTACGAGCAGTACTTC. Its translation: CVSSLWTEYEQYF.

This clonotype was detected many times. The rearrangement links TRBV20-1 to TRBJ1-1; D might be TRBD1 (6 bases). V dropped 1 base and J dropped 6 bases, with 18 bases sitting between them. Germline CDR1 DFQATT, CDR2 SNEGSKA (reference sequence). The CDR3 has 15 amino acids. The CDR3 DNA reads as TGCAGTGCTAGAGGTTCACCGAGGGGGGACTCTGAAGCTTTCTTT. Translated, it gives CSARGSPRGDSEAFF.